This T cell receptor beta chain came from a study of blood T cell repertoires in COVID-19. At the level of the study: COVID-19 samples collected from the United States, Italy and Spain covered acute and convalescent phases. PBMCs, B-cell-depleted T cells, or T cells were the source of the cDNA or gDNA that made up the material.

This clone was counted once. CDR3 length equals 15 residues. Germline trimming cut 5 bases from V and 2 bases from J; bases unmatched to any gene: 8. From germline, CDR1 is MNHEY and CDR2 SVGAGI. In the original processing: Amplification with reference gene primers provided the estimates of nucleated cell counts. TCRdb's table, derived via immunoSEQ multiplex PCR, lists solely in-frame clones and lacks some. V and J calls and clone size are as listed in that table; D and trimming were resolved from the DNA. The sample includes under 130,000 clones, over 65% of them seen just once. Sequences were obtained from peripheral blood. The V gene is TRBV6-5, the J gene TRBJ1-2, with 7 positions matching TRBD1. This sequence was found in a human donor in a cohort sampled during active COVID-19. This CDR3 reads CASSLTGTANYGYTF. The CDR3 region has the DNA TGTGCCAGCAGTCTTACCGGGACAGCCAACTATGGCTACACCTTC.